This TCR beta chain was sequenced for a study of T cells in Graves' hyperthyroidism and ophthalmopathy. General study results and limits: Most thyroid clonotypes expanded above 0.001 appeared in blood too. Before onset, by a median of around 6.4 months, the model predicted ophthalmopathy.

Graves' hyperthyroidism qualified as stable when ophthalmopathy did not progress within 18 months. Together with thyroid ultrasound, orbital computed tomography, serum thyroxine and TRAb, clinical symptoms were used for diagnoses. Regions amplified from RNA transcripts were the TCR beta CDR3 regions. The TCR CDR3 first-round RT-PCR relied on the HTBI primer set. TCRdb redid the calling of the multiplex PCR reads with MiXCR, one entry per CDR3 protein. The sample includes 700,000 to 950,000 distinct CDR3 sequences, 35% seen only once; the top ten take 30% to 40%. The table lists this clonotype with many counts. Antigen: not known. Trimming took off 7 bases at V and 3 bases at J, with 10 bases between the two ends. Germline assignment: CDR1 WSHSY and CDR2 SAAADI. This CDR3 contains 13 residues.

The V gene is TRBV10-2, the J gene TRBJ1-5; D uncertain. The receptor comes from a woman aged 35 to 49 with Graves' hyperthyroidism. What was sequenced was blood. CDR3 in DNA: TGCGCCAGCACGGGCTTCCCCAATCAGCCCCAGCATTTT. Protein: CASTGFPNQPQHF.